A selection of T cell receptor beta chains follows, all from one sample in a study of shared clonotypes between healthy human individuals. This table comes from immunoSEQ multiplex PCR, and its TCRdb copy is limited to in-frame clones, with some not included. The sample lists some 1.4 million clones; roughly 96% were seen once. Material: naive CD4+ T cells sorted from blood. Every receptor here comes from a man aged 25-40 years in good health. Each CDR3 is given with its conserved first and last residue.

J,V,CDR3
TRBJ2-5,TRBV15,CATSRDRQGGGTQYF
TRBJ2-2,TRBV9,CASSVRGADTGELFF
TRBJ2-3,TRBV7-9,CASSFQADTQYF
TRBJ2-7,TRBV14,CASSRGHTYEQYF
TRBJ1-2,TRBV5-1,CASSSQSGAVNYGYTF
TRBJ1-3,TRBV4-3,CASSQDSGASGNTIYF
TRBJ1-1,TRBV5-1,CASSLGDTPLRAFF
TRBJ2-7,TRBV27,CASSQDRDAYEQYF
TRBJ1-4,TRBV9,CASSARQGRNEKLFF
TRBJ2-7,TRBV2,CASKGGEFDEQYF
TRBJ2-1,TRBV28,CASSLPGNEQFF
TRBJ2-7,TRBV7-9,CASSLGLAGVSYF
TRBJ1-4,TRBV9,CASSVSFGRSLNEKLFF
TRBJ2-1,TRBV9,CASSAQGAGTYNEQFF
TRBJ1-4,TRBV2,CASRQVETNEKLFF
-,TRBV14,CASSQVGTSYEQYF
TRBJ2-3,TRBV6-5,CAVATGHTQYF
TRBJ1-5,TRBV27,CASKGSNQPQHF
TRBJ2-2,TRBV19,CASSIEASGNTGELFF
TRBJ2-1,TRBV5-5,CASSLFSGSSNEQFF
TRBJ2-5,TRBV5-4,CASRSLARPQETQYF
TRBJ2-3,TRBV11-2,CASSLDRASRGLFTQYF
TRBJ2-7,TRBV28,CASSSSGISSYEQYF
TRBJ1-1,TRBV12-5,CASGPEVPGEAFF
TRBJ1-2,TRBV10-3,CAITPGQARGTYGYTF
TRBJ1-2,TRBV9,CASSVVGTGYGYTF
TRBJ2-4,TRBV15,CATSRAGVNQYF
TRBJ1-2,TRBV11-3,CASSLGPDGVRSYGYTF
TRBJ2-7,TRBV5-8,CASSYTPGQGATSYEQYF
TRBJ2-4,TRBV5-6,CASSLTDRGKNIQYF
TRBJ1-1,TRBV2,CASYREKNTEAFF
TRBJ2-3,TRBV9,CASSVRQGPGTDTQYF
TRBJ1-2,TRBV13,CASSPHVPGQGTLNYGYTF
TRBJ2-7,TRBV9,CASSVAWGQGYEQYF
TRBJ2-1,TRBV11-2,CASSHKWGALRSGEQFF
TRBJ2-3,TRBV2,CASSDRADTQYF
TRBJ1-4,TRBV2,CASSEEREKLFF
TRBJ1-1,TRBV5-1,CASSPGIFGSRMGYTEAFF
TRBJ2-7,TRBV10-1,CASSPRGGDDEQYF
TRBJ1-5,TRBV6-5,CASRGSGQPQHF
TRBJ1-5,TRBV19,CASREGHLSNQPQHF
TRBJ1-1,TRBV10-1,CASRAFTQGEAFF
TRBJ1-1,TRBV6-6,CASSYLTPTEAFF
TRBJ2-1,TRBV7-2,CASSSAGGYNEQFF
TRBJ1-5,TRBV5-1,CASSFGDAADQPQHF
TRBJ1-5,TRBV27,CASSTGTESNQPQHF
TRBJ2-2,TRBV19,CASSIEPGELFF
TRBJ2-7,TRBV5-4,CASSLARTPFEQYF
TRBJ2-1,TRBV7-9,CASSFLAKAGMDEQFF
TRBJ2-1,TRBV19,CASSTGLAGSVEQFF
TRBJ2-3,TRBV27,CASSFSGLYTDTQYF
TRBJ2-1,TRBV11-2,CASSLWYSDSNEQFF